Below are 26 T cell receptor beta chains sequenced from a single sample in a study of patients and donors after allogeneic stem cell transplantation. TCRdb reanalysed the RT-PCR reads using MiXCR and keeps one entry per CDR3 protein. This table holds approximately 210,000 distinct CDR3 sequences, around two fifths found once. The specimen was blood, either unsorted or a sorted T cell fraction (not recorded which). The receptors were sampled from a human donor who was either an allogeneic HSCT recipient or a stem cell or donor lymphocyte infusion donor (not recorded which). It is not recorded whose cells these are; they may come from a transplant donor.

This clonotype appeared many times. This chain links TRBV5-1 with TRBJ2-2; 7 bases fit TRBD2. Germline-derived CDR1 and CDR2 are SGHRS and YFSETQ. The CDR3 has 17 amino acids. Losses at the gene ends were 0 bases for V and 4 bases for J; bases not matched to a gene: 9. CDR3 region: CASSLERAGAGTGELFF. CDR3 nucleotides: TGCGCCAGCAGCTTGGAAAGGGCGGGAGCTGGCACCGGGGAGCTGTTTTTT.

V and J are TRBV24-1 and TRBJ2-1, with D perhaps TRBD2 (5 bases). The V end was cut by 9 bases, the J end by 10 bases, with 15 bases between. Germline values: CDR1 KGHDR, CDR2 SFDVKD. This CDR3 has 12 residues. Here the CDR3 reads CATSRASKEQFF. The CDR3 DNA is TGTGCCACCTCGCGGGCTTCCAAAGAGCAGTTCTTC.

The chain carries TRBV12-3 or TRBV12-4 and TRBJ1-2; TRBD1 might be the D (5 bases). The CDR3 loop spans 14 amino acids. Trimming removed 3 bases at V and 4 bases at J, with 12 bases between. CDR3 in DNA: TGTGCCAGCAGTTTGGGGGGAACCATCTATGGCTACACCTTC. It encodes CASSLGGTIYGYTF.

This chain links TRBV12-3 or TRBV12-4 with TRBJ1-1; TRBD1 aligns across 7 bases. V lost 6 bases and J lost 0; bases outside the gene matches: 4. There are 14 residues in the CDR3. The CDR3 spells CASRETGMNTEAFF. CDR3 sequence (DNA): TGTGCCAGCAGGGAGACAGGGATGAACACTGAAGCTTTCTTT.

V and J are TRBV7-6 and TRBJ1-4, with 8 positions matching TRBD1. The V segment lost 2 bases and the J segment 6 bases; nucleotides outside the gene matches: 2. This CDR3 has 14 amino acids. In germline, CDR1 is SGHVS, CDR2 FNYEAQ. The DNA for the CDR3 is TGTGCCAGCAGCTTAACAGGGGGAGATGAAAAACTGTTTTTT. Protein: CASSLTGGDEKLFF. Variable domain in full (rest from reference TRBV7-6 and TRBJ1-4): GAGVSQSPRYKVTKRGQDVALRCDPISGHVSLYWYRQALGQGPEFLTYFNYEAQQDKSGLPNDRFSAERPEGSISTLTIQRTEQRDSAMYRCASSLTGGDEKLFFGSGTQLSVL.

The chain joins TRBV27 to TRBJ2-7; TRBD2 aligns across 9 bases. The CDR3 has 15 amino acids. Germline V gene lookup returns CDR1 MNHEY and CDR2 SMNVEV (reference sequence). The junction had 9 bases not matched to a gene; V was cut back by 6 bases and J by 3 bases. CDR3 DNA: TGTGCCAGCAGCAGAGGCGCGCGGGAGGGCTACGAGCAGTACTTC. This codes for CASSRGAREGYEQYF.

This clonotype was detected a few times. The genes are TRBV11-2 and TRBJ2-1; possibly TRBD2 for D (5 bases). There are 16 residues in the CDR3. The ends were cut back, 2 bases at V and 0 bases at J, with 11 bases in the middle. CDR1 and CDR2 from the germline V gene are SGHAT and FQNNGV. The CDR3 DNA follows: TGTGCCAGCAGCTTAAACGAGGGTAGCTCCTACAATGAGCAGTTCTTC. Protein sequence: CASSLNEGSSYNEQFF.

CDR3 loop: CASSNTGGNQETQYF. In DNA form, the CDR3 reads TGTGCCAGCAGTAACACAGGGGGCAACCAAGAGACCCAGTACTTC. This chain links TRBV9 with TRBJ2-5; TRBD1 aligns across 9 bases. Germline V gene sequence: CDR1 SGDLS, CDR2 YYNGEE. This CDR3 spans 15 amino acids. V lost 5 bases, J lost 0 bases, and 5 bases stayed unmatched.

V and J are TRBV29-1 and TRBJ2-1, with 9 bases identical to TRBD1. CDR1 SQVTM and CDR2 ANQGSEA come from the germline V gene. This CDR3 has 12 amino acids. As DNA, the CDR3 is TGCACACACAGGGGGCACGGCAATGAGCAGTTCTTC. It yields the protein CTHRGHGNEQFF.

The count of this clonotype is one. In DNA form, the CDR3 reads TGTGCCAGCAGTGGCCGGGACAGGGGGCATAATGAGCAGTTCTTC. Residues: CASSGRDRGHNEQFF. This chain uses TRBV6-2 or TRBV6-3 with TRBJ2-1; TRBD1 aligns across 12 bases. The CDR3 spans 15 residues. Germline CDR1 and CDR2: MNHEY and SVGEGT. Trimming removed 5 bases from V and 7 bases from J; junction bases left unmatched: 6.

The chain links TRBV5-1 to TRBJ1-3; no definite D call. The germline V gene encodes CDR1 SGHRS and CDR2 YFSETQ. The CDR3 is made up of 15 amino acids. Trimming removed 0 bases at V and 0 bases at J, with 7 bases between. CDR3 sequence reads: CASSLAAHSGNTIYF. The CDR3 DNA reads TGCGCCAGCAGCTTGGCAGCGCACTCTGGAAACACCATATATTTT.

There are a few counts of this clonotype. The chain uses TRBV29-1 and TRBJ1-1; D unclear. The length of the CDR3 is 11 residues. Trimming shortened V by 1 base and J by 7 bases, and 7 bases separated the two germline ends. CDR1 and CDR2 from the germline V gene are SQVTM and ANQGSEA. The CDR3 sequence is CSVEVGSEAFF. DNA of the CDR3: TGCAGCGTTGAAGTGGGCAGTGAAGCTTTCTTT.

The table lists this clonotype with a few counts. This sequence joins TRBV20-1 and TRBJ1-5, with D perhaps matching TRBD1 (5 bases). The ends were cut back, 3 bases at V and 6 bases at J, with 15 bases in the middle. This CDR3 region has 14 residues. Germline values: CDR1 DFQATT, CDR2 SNEGSKA (reference sequence). CDR3 in DNA: TGCAGTGCTAGGGCCGGGACTCGAGGTCAGCCCCAGCATTTT. It codes for CSARAGTRGQPQHF.

The rearrangement uses TRBV12-3 or TRBV12-4 and TRBJ2-1, with TRBD2 identical over 12 bases. The CDR3 totals 17 residues. V lost 5 bases, J lost 8 bases, and 13 bases stayed unmatched. In DNA, the CDR3 is TGTGCCAGCAGTCTCACCCGACTAGCGGGAGAACGAGATGAGCAGTTCTTC. Its protein product is CASSLTRLAGERDEQFF.

The chain has TRBV28 and TRBJ2-1; D is perhaps TRBD2 (5 bases). Trimming removed 3 bases at V and 3 bases at J, with 12 bases between. The CDR3 loop spans 15 amino acids. Germline values: CDR1 MDHEN, CDR2 SYDVKM. CDR3 sequence: CASSLLSGYYNEQFF. In DNA, the CDR3 is TGTGCCAGCAGTTTGCTGAGCGGATACTACAATGAGCAGTTCTTC.

This chain links TRBV2 with TRBJ2-3, with D unresolved. The CDR3 has 10 residues. Germline CDR1 SNHLY, CDR2 FYNNEI. Trimming took off 6 bases at V and 9 bases at J, with 7 bases between the two ends. The CDR3 bases are TGTGCCAGCAGAGACGGGACGCAGTATTTT. Translating gives CASRDGTQYF. The variable domain in full, completed from reference TRBV2 and TRBJ2-3, reads EPEVTQTPSHQVTQMGQEVILRCVPISNHLYFYWYRQILGQKVEFLVSFYNNEISEKSEIFDDQFSVERPDGSNFTLKIRSTKLEDSAMYFCASRDGTQYFGPGTRLTVL.

This clonotype has just a few counts. The chain couples TRBV12-3 or TRBV12-4 to TRBJ1-2; TRBD1 is a possible D gene (5 bases). The CDR3 has 13 amino acids. V lost 3 bases, J lost 6 bases, and 11 bases lay in between. In DNA form, the CDR3 reads TGTGCCAGCAGTTTGGGGACTTTTAATGGCTACACCTTC. Translating it yields CASSLGTFNGYTF.

This chain links TRBV2 with TRBJ2-2; the D gene is possibly TRBD2 (6 bases). Per the germline V gene, CDR1 is SNHLY and CDR2 is FYNNEI. V lost 6 bases and J 0 bases, leaving 14 bases between the germline ends. The CDR3 runs 16 residues. The CDR3 reads CASSFLAIANTGELFF. As DNA, the CDR3 is TGTGCCAGCAGCTTCCTAGCGATCGCGAACACCGGGGAGCTGTTTTTT. The full variable domain, rest sourced from reference TRBV2 and TRBJ2-2, is EPEVTQTPSHQVTQMGQEVILRCVPISNHLYFYWYRQILGQKVEFLVSFYNNEISEKSEIFDDQFSVERPDGSNFTLKIRSTKLEDSAMYFCASSFLAIANTGELFFGEGSRLTVL.

A few counts support this clonotype. The chain employs TRBV14 and TRBJ1-4, with D possibly being TRBD1 (5 bases). The germline V gene has CDR1 SGHDN and CDR2 FVKESK. V lost 4 bases to trimming and J lost 15 bases, with 21 bases between them. This CDR3 spans 14 amino acids. The CDR3, as DNA: TGTGCCAGCAGCCCGGGGGACCGCATGAGAGATTTGTTTTTT. Amino acids: CASSPGDRMRDLFF.

The chain carries TRBV3-1 and TRBJ1-1, with D maybe TRBD1 (5 bases). Trimming removed 3 bases from V and 10 bases from J, with 12 bases in between. This CDR3 is built from 12 residues. Germline CDR1 LGHDT, CDR2 YNNKEL (reference sequence). The CDR3 DNA is TGTGCCAGCAGCCATTCCGGGACGGGAGCTTTCTTT. It yields the protein CASSHSGTGAFF.

This clonotype appeared a few times. V usage is TRBV6-6 and J usage is TRBJ1-5; a possible D gene is TRBD1 (6 bases). The CDR3 extends over 17 amino acids. Germline assignment: CDR1 MNHNY and CDR2 SVGAGI (reference sequence). Trimming shortened V by 0 bases and J by 3 bases, and 15 bases separated the two germline ends. The CDR3, as DNA: TGTGCCAGCAGTTACTCCGTCGGGGGGCGGGTCAATCAGCCCCAGCATTTT. It yields the protein CASSYSVGGRVNQPQHF.

V is TRBV27 and J is TRBJ2-7; weak D call: TRBD1 (6 bases). There are 11 residues in the CDR3. The V and J ends lost 8 bases and 4 bases respectively, with 9 bases between them. Per germline, CDR1 MNHEY and CDR2 SMNVEV (reference sequence). The CDR3 DNA sequence: TGTGCCAGCGGGGACAATTACGAGCAGTACTTC. It translates to CASGDNYEQYF.

This chain links TRBV29-1 with TRBJ1-1; D perhaps matches TRBD1 (5 bases). CDR3 length: 12 amino acids. V lost 7 bases to trimming and J lost 1 base, with 10 bases between them. CDR1 and CDR2 from the germline V gene are SQVTM and ANQGSEA. In DNA, the CDR3 is TGCAGCGCCTGGGACGGGAACACTGAAGCTTTCTTT. This gives the protein CSAWDGNTEAFF.

This clonotype occurred once. The rearrangement uses TRBV9 and TRBJ1-2; no definite D call. The CDR3 contains 13 residues. Germline V gene sequence: CDR1 SGDLS, CDR2 YYNGEE. Deletions cut 2 bases from V and 0 bases from J, with 5 bases between. The CDR3 is CASSVGTNYGYTF. In nucleotides, the CDR3 is TGTGCCAGCAGCGTGGGCACTAACTATGGCTACACCTTC. The full variable domain, in which reference TRBV9 and TRBJ1-2 provide the parts outside the CDR3, is DSGVTQTPKHLITATGQRVTLRCSPRSGDLSVYWYQQSLDQGLQFLIQYYNGEERAKGNILERFSAQQFPDLHSELNLSSLELGDSALYFCASSVGTNYGYTFGSGTRLTVV.

This clonotype has more than one count but fewer than ten. The gene calls are TRBV5-1 and TRBJ2-1; the D is unclear. V was cut by 0 bases and J by 7 bases, with 5 bases left in between. This CDR3 has 12 residues. Germline CDR1 is SGHRS and CDR2 is YFSETQ. The CDR3 region is CASSLDGNEQFF. The CDR3 coding sequence is TGCGCCAGCAGCTTGGACGGGAATGAGCAGTTCTTC.

The chain couples TRBV9 to TRBJ1-1; D unresolved. V lost 0 bases to trimming and J lost 9 bases, with 12 bases between them. Per the germline V gene, CDR1 is SGDLS and CDR2 is YYNGEE. The CDR3 totals 13 residues. The CDR3 nucleotides read TGTGCCAGCAGCGTAGCAGAGTCCTCTCAAGCTTTCTTT. Translation: CASSVAESSQAFF.